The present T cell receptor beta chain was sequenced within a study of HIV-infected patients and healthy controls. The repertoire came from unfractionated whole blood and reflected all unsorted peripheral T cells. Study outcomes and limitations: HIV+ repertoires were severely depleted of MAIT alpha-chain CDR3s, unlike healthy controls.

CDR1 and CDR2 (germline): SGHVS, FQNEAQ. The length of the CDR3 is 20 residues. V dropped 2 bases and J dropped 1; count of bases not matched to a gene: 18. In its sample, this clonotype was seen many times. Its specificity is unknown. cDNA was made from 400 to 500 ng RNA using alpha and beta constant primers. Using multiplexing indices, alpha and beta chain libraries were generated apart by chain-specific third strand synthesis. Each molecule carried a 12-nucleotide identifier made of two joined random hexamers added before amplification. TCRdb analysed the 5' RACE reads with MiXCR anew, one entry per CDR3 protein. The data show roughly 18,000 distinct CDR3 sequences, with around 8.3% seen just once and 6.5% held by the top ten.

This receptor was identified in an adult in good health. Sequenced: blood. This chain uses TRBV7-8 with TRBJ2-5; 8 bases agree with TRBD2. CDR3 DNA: TGTGCCAGCAGCTTACGGGGGGGGGGAGTACTAGCGGACCTCCAAGAGACCCAGTACTTC. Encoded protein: CASSLRGGGVLADLQETQYF.